The 5 T cell receptor beta chains below were found in one sample sequenced in a study of blood T cell repertoires in COVID-19. TCRdb's copy holds only in-frame clones and misses some; the assay was immunoSEQ multiplex PCR. The repertoire holds roughly 65,000 clones, with under 95% as singletons. The sequenced sample was peripheral blood. The receptors come from a man aged 60 to 69 with acute or convalescent COVID-19.

CDR3 protein: CASSKGASGYYGYTF. The CDR3 DNA is TGTGCCAGCAGCAAAGGGGCATCAGGGTACTATGGCTACACCTTC. The rearrangement links TRBV21-1 to TRBJ1-2; whether TRBD1, the table's D call, matches the DNA was not checked. TRBV21-1 is given as a pseudogene. The CDR3 covers 15 residues.

The rearrangement joins TRBV4-1 to TRBJ2-2, with 9 bases that match TRBD1. The CDR3 covers 16 residues. After removal of 4 bases from V and 3 bases from J, the junction contained 6 bases not matched to a gene. From germline, CDR1 is MGHRA and CDR2 YSYEKL. In DNA form, the CDR3 reads TGCGCCAGCAGCCTCAGGACAGGGGAAGACACCGGGGAGCTGTTTTTT. The encoded protein is CASSLRTGEDTGELFF.

This chain connects TRBV9 to TRBJ1-2; D unclear. V dropped 3 bases and J dropped 4 bases, with 16 bases sitting between them. Germline V gene data show CDR1 as SGDLS and CDR2 as YYNGEE. The CDR3 runs 15 residues. The CDR3 region has the DNA TGTGCCAGCAGCGCTCAGTCGGGTGTTACCTATGGCTACACCTTC. It translates to CASSAQSGVTYGYTF.

The chain joins TRBV19 to TRBJ1-4; D may be TRBD1 (5 bases). The V and J ends lost 3 bases and 4 bases respectively, with 12 bases between them. Per germline, CDR1 LNHDA and CDR2 SQIVND (reference sequence). This CDR3 is built from 15 residues. The CDR3 here is CASSIQGGRNEKLFF. Written as DNA, the CDR3 is TGTGCCAGTAGTATCCAGGGAGGCCGTAATGAAAAACTGTTTTTT.

V is TRBV7-2 and J is TRBJ1-6, with a possible D match to TRBD1 (5 bases). The CDR3 length is 11 residues. Between the trimmed V and J ends, which lost 5 bases and 14 bases, there was a span of 10 bases. The germline gives CDR1 SGHTA, CDR2 FQGNSA. CDR3 DNA sequence: TGTGCCAGCAGCCCAGGACAAACCCTCCACTTT. This codes for CASSPGQTLHF.